The present T cell receptor (beta chain) was sequenced within a study of cytomegalovirus exposure and HLA in healthy donors. Overall study: It was reported in a later analysis that the 90 to 150 validation repertoires used the same platform as the 666 first-cohort repertoires.

Germline CDR1 reads MGHRA; CDR2 reads YSYEKL. Unmatched junction bases numbered 4, after V lost 0 bases and J lost 3 bases. The CDR3 has 16 amino acids. The donors were in the roughly 120-subject validation cohort; that cohort was separate from the roughly 660-subject first cohort. Clones were sequenced by immunoSEQ multiplex PCR, and TCRdb holds only the in-frame ones, with some missing. Of roughly 120,000 clones listed, about 94% are singletons. This sequence originates from a woman between 18 and 29 years old in good health and CMV-seronegative. Sequences were obtained from PBMCs. The V call is TRBV4-1, the J call TRBJ2-1; TRBD1 matches 8 bases. CDR3 sequence: CASSQDVQGGYNEQFF. The CDR3 coding sequence is TGCGCCAGCAGCCAAGATGTACAGGGGGGCTACAATGAGCAGTTCTTC.